Listed here are 17 T cell receptor beta chains from one sample, sequenced in a study of a mutant IDH1 vaccine in newly diagnosed glioma. Noted time point: week 11, during vaccination. One vaccine dose held 300 ug of mutant IDH1 20-mer peptide and came with topical imiquimod. Libraries were prepared by immunoSEQ multiplex PCR; TCRdb keeps only in-frame clonotypes and omits some of them. Found here are around 120,000 clones, around 80% of them singletons; the top ten hold 5% to 6%. Their specific antigens are unknown. The specimen was PBMCs, collected from a glioma patient whose treatment included an IDH1 peptide vaccine. Receptors were obtained from a middle-aged man with glioma.

The rearrangement joins TRBV7-2 to TRBJ1-2; TRBD1 agrees at 10 bases. Germline lookup yields CDR1 SGHTA and CDR2 FQGNSA. The trim removed 6 bases at V and 7 bases at J, leaving 5 bases unmatched. This CDR3 comprises 13 residues. The CDR3 DNA sequence: TGTGCCAGCAGGTTGACAGGGGGCTTTGGCTACACCTTC. Protein product: CASRLTGGFGYTF.

The CDR3 here is CASSSTGRWSDTEAFF. CDR3 nucleotide sequence: TGTGCCAGCAGCTCGACAGGGAGGTGGAGTGACACTGAAGCTTTCTTT. The chain employs TRBV7-8 and TRBJ1-1; 7 nucleotides line up with TRBD1. The trim removed 4 bases at V and 3 bases at J, leaving 11 bases unmatched. This CDR3 spans 16 amino acids. Germline values: CDR1 SGHVS, CDR2 FQNEAQ. The whole variable domain, remainder taken from reference TRBV7-8 and TRBJ1-1, is GAGVSQSPRYKVAKRGQDVALRCDPISGHVSLFWYQQALGQGPEFLTYFQNEAQLDKSGLPSDRFFAERPEGSVSTLKIQRTQQEDSAVYLCASSSTGRWSDTEAFFGQGTRLTVV.

The chain employs TRBV2 and TRBJ2-3; D is uncertain. The V end was cut by 4 bases, the J end by 1 base, with 15 bases between. CDR3 length: 16 residues. The germline gives CDR1 SNHLY, CDR2 FYNNEI. The CDR3 here is CASSGELGKGTDTQYF. CDR3 nucleotide sequence: TGTGCCAGCAGTGGAGAACTTGGGAAAGGCACAGATACGCAGTATTTT. The variable domain in full, with the rest retrieved from reference TRBV2 and TRBJ2-3, is EPEVTQTPSHQVTQMGQEVILRCVPISNHLYFYWYRQILGQKVEFLVSFYNNEISEKSEIFDDQFSVERPDGSNFTLKIRSTKLEDSAMYFCASSGELGKGTDTQYFGPGTRLTVL.

The chain links TRBV30 to TRBJ1-4, with 7 bases lining up with TRBD1. Trimming at V came to 0 bases and at J to 5 bases, leaving 9 bases not matched to a gene. The CDR3 totals 16 residues. Germline lookup yields CDR1 GTSNPN and CDR2 SVGIG (reference sequence). Written as DNA, the CDR3 is TGTGCCTGGAGTGTACCCAGAGGGGGCCGGAATGAAAAACTGTTTTTT. Encoded protein: CAWSVPRGGRNEKLFF.

The chain links TRBV5-1 to TRBJ1-6; a weak D match, TRBD1 (5 bases). The V and J ends lost 4 bases and 7 bases respectively, with 12 bases between them. CDR1 and CDR2 from the germline V gene are SGHRS and YFSETQ. The CDR3 totals 14 residues. The CDR3 is CASSRGGENSPLHF. In nucleotides, the CDR3 is TGCGCCAGCAGCCGCGGGGGTGAGAATTCACCCCTCCACTTT.

V is TRBV7-6 and J is TRBJ2-7; 8 bases agree with TRBD2. Germline values: CDR1 SGHVS, CDR2 FNYEAQ. The CDR3 contains 16 residues. Trimming removed 5 bases from V and 4 bases from J; junction bases left unmatched: 13. The DNA of the CDR3 is TGTGCCAGCAGCCAGAGTCCCGGGAGGGCCCAATACGAGCAGTACTTC. Encoded protein: CASSQSPGRAQYEQYF.

The CDR3 bases are TGTGCCAGCAGCCTCTGGAGGGGCACAGATACGCAGTATTTT. It encodes CASSLWRGTDTQYF. The gene calls are TRBV4-2 and TRBJ2-3; tentatively, D is TRBD2 (6 bases). Germline assignment: CDR1 LGHNA and CDR2 YNFKEQ. The V end lost 4 bases, the J end lost 1 base, and 9 bases lay between the germline ends. The CDR3 has 14 amino acids.

The chain is built from TRBV7-2 and TRBJ1-1; the D is unclear. Per the germline V gene, CDR1 is SGHTA and CDR2 is FQGNSA. V was cut by 2 bases and J by 11 bases, with 18 bases left in between. CDR3 length: 14 amino acids. The CDR3 DNA reads as TGTGCCAGCAGCTTACCTACACCGTACCCTTGGGCTTTCTTT. Its protein product is CASSLPTPYPWAFF.

This clone has just a few counts. V is TRBV5-4 and J is TRBJ2-3, with D unresolved. This CDR3 contains 13 residues. The V gene lost 4 bases and the J gene lost 1 base, with 7 bases spanning the gap. Per germline, CDR1 SGHNT and CDR2 YYREEE (reference sequence). CDR3 loop: CASSVARTDTQYF. CDR3 nucleotides: TGTGCCAGCAGCGTGGCGCGCACAGATACGCAGTATTTT.

The CDR3 DNA reads TGTGCCAGCAGCTTGGGCCCTCCACAATCTTACAATGAGCAGTTCTTC. Protein: CASSLGPPQSYNEQFF. J is TRBJ2-1 and V is TRBV7-9, with D hard to call. Germline CDR1 and CDR2: SEHNR and FQNEAQ (reference sequence). The CDR3 runs to 16 residues. V was cut by 3 bases and J by 4 bases, with 16 bases left in between.

The chain couples TRBV28 to TRBJ2-7; D is uncertain. V was pared by 4 bases and J by 0 bases, with 13 bases between. Germline CDR1 is MDHEN and CDR2 is SYDVKM. The CDR3 totals 15 residues. DNA for the CDR3: TGTGCCAGCAGTTCCCGTCCCAGCCCCTCCTACGAGCAGTACTTC. As protein: CASSSRPSPSYEQYF.

The J gene is TRBJ2-2, the V gene TRBV9, with D perhaps TRBD2 (5 bases). This CDR3 region has 15 residues. The germline V gene has CDR1 SGDLS and CDR2 YYNGEE. V lost 4 bases and J lost 3, with 13 bases in between. The CDR3 sequence is CASSPSWGYTGELFF. Here the CDR3 DNA reads TGTGCCAGCAGCCCTAGCTGGGGATACACCGGGGAGCTGTTTTTT.

The chain uses TRBV30 and TRBJ2-7, with 7 positions matching TRBD1. The CDR3 is made up of 16 amino acids. Germline values: CDR1 GTSNPN, CDR2 SVGIG (reference sequence). V lost 2 bases to trimming and J lost 4 bases; unmatched junction nucleotides: 14. The DNA for the CDR3 is TGTGCCTGGAGTCGTTCGGACAGGTGGTCGGGGTACGAGCAGTACTTC. It translates to CAWSRSDRWSGYEQYF.

The V and J genes are TRBV2 and TRBJ2-5; 9 nucleotides agree with TRBD1. The V and J ends lost 6 bases and 2 bases, in that order; junction bases with no gene match: 10. The CDR3 is 16 amino acids. Germline lookup yields CDR1 SNHLY and CDR2 FYNNEI. The CDR3 loop reads CASRQGAFASQETQYF. In DNA, the CDR3 is TGTGCCAGCAGACAGGGGGCGTTCGCGTCACAAGAGACCCAGTACTTC.

The genes are TRBV19 and TRBJ1-4, with 7 bases aligning to TRBD1. The CDR3 has 14 residues. Germline CDR1 and CDR2: LNHDA and SQIVND (reference sequence). J lost 6 bases, V lost 8 bases, and 9 bases had no gene match. The CDR3 is CASGPGRGHEKLFF. The CDR3 DNA sequence: TGTGCCAGTGGGCCGGGTAGGGGGCATGAAAAACTGTTTTTT.

The gene calls are TRBV4-2 and TRBJ2-7, with D possibly TRBD2 on 6 matching bases. The germline V gene encodes CDR1 LGHNA and CDR2 YNFKEQ. The CDR3 is 20 amino acids. The germline V and J ends were trimmed by 1 base and 1 base, with 26 bases remaining between them. Here the CDR3 reads CASSQGLALTGGFRSYEQYF. CDR3 coding DNA: TGTGCCAGCAGCCAAGGATTAGCGTTGACTGGGGGGTTTAGGTCCTACGAGCAGTACTTC.

This clone was detected many times. V and J are TRBV6-5 and TRBJ1-1; D perhaps matches TRBD1 (6 bases). There are 13 residues in the CDR3. Looked up from germline, CDR1 is MNHEY and CDR2 is SVGAGI. V was shortened by 5 bases and J by 4 bases, with 11 bases between the two germline ends. CDR3 protein: CASSIGGTTEAFF. The DNA for the CDR3 is TGTGCCAGCAGTATAGGGGGGACCACTGAAGCTTTCTTT.